This TCR beta chain was sequenced during a study of T cells after yellow fever vaccination. Study-wide results and caveats: Across the CD4 and CD8 compartments, a small share of clonotypes was present in both. In post-booster samples, most primary-vaccination clones reappeared (96% CD4, 88% CD8).

The CDR3 length is 15 residues. CDR1 and CDR2 (germline): MGHDK, SYGVNS. The germline V and J ends were trimmed by 1 base and 5 bases, with 14 bases remaining between them. This clonotype was detected a few times. Its target is not known. TCRdb used MiXCR to reprocess the 5' RACE reads, holding one entry per CDR3 protein. The sample contains 400,000 or so distinct CDR3 sequences, 11% of which appear only once. This chain joins TRBV25-1 and TRBJ1-2, with a possible D match to TRBD1 (5 bases). The TCR was taken from a young man who received the YFV17D yellow fever vaccine. The sample in question was PBMCs, obtained on the day of the first yellow fever vaccination. CDR3: CASSESAVRQYGYTF. The DNA of the CDR3 is TGTGCCAGCAGTGAATCGGCGGTGAGACAGTATGGCTACACCTTC.